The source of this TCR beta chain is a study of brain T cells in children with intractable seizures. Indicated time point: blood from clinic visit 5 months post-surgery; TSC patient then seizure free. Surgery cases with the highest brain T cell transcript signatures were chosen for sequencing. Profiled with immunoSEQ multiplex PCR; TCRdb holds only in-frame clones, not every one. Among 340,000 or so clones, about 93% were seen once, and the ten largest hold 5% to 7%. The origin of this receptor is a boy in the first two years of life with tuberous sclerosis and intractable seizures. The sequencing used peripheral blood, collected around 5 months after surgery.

The CDR3 reads CASSSAEGADGYTF. The CDR3 DNA sequence: TGTGCCAGCAGCTCGGCGGAGGGGGCGGATGGCTACACCTTC. The chain combines TRBV5-6 with TRBJ1-2, with 7 nucleotides matching TRBD1. V lost 3 bases and J lost 6; bases outside the gene matches: 8. Per germline, CDR1 SGHDT and CDR2 YYEEEE. The CDR3 length is 14 residues.